This T cell receptor (beta chain) was obtained from a study of shared clonotypes between healthy human individuals. Assay execution proceeded at the deep level. Some clones are missing from TCRdb's copy, which holds only in-frame ones; the method was immunoSEQ multiplex PCR. The data show some 2,000,000 clones, approximately 94% seen once. Study-wide results and limits: What naive subsets generally showed was a larger estimated richness than memory subsets showed. Inspection by rarefaction showed sorted-subset sequencing to be incomplete despite large depth.

Notes on this clone: The target antigen is unknown.

The germline gives CDR1 LNHDA, CDR2 SQIVND (reference sequence). The CDR3 consists of 15 residues. Trimming left V 6 bases short and J 6 bases short, with 20 bases between. Input material: naive CD4+ T cells sorted from blood. Subset here: CD45RA+ positively selected. This chain uses TRBV19 with TRBJ2-5, with D perhaps assigned TRBD1 or TRBD2 (6 bases each). The sequence was collected from a man aged 18 to 30 in good health. DNA of the CDR3: TGTGCCAGTAGCTGGGGGGCAGATTCCTCGAAGACCCAGTACTTC. It encodes CASSWGADSSKTQYF.